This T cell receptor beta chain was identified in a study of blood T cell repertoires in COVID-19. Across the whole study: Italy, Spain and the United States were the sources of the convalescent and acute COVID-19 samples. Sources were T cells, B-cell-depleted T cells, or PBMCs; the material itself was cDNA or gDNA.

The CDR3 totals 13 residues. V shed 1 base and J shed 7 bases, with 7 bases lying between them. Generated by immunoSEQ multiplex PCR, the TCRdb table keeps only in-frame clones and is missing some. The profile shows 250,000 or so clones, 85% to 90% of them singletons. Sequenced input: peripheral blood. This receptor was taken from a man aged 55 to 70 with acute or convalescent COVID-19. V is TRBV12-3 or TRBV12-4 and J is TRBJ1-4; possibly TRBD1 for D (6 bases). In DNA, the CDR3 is TGTGCCAGCAGTTTAGACAGGGTTGAAAAACTGTTTTTT. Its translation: CASSLDRVEKLFF.